The clone carrying this TCR beta chain was observed a single time. In the original processing: Estimates of nucleated cell counts were drawn from the amplification of reference gene primers. Some clones are missing from TCRdb's copy, which holds only in-frame ones; the method was immunoSEQ multiplex PCR. The V and J calls and clone size were taken over from that table, and D and trimming were inferred from the DNA. The sample holds about 200,000 clones, about 85% seen once. Between the trimmed V and J ends, which lost 4 bases and 0 bases, there was a span of 7 bases. Germline V gene data show CDR1 as SGHTS and CDR2 as YDEGEE. The CDR3 contains 14 residues. This sample is part of a study of blood T cell repertoires in COVID-19. Study-wide background: Italy, Spain and the United States were the sources of the convalescent and acute COVID-19 samples. Sources were T cells, B-cell-depleted T cells, or PBMCs; the material itself was cDNA or gDNA.

Enrolment of Seattle patients took place during active infection, and they were followed longitudinally. The chain links TRBV5-8 to TRBJ2-2; D remains unclear. Sequenced input: peripheral blood. The clonotype comes from a man in his 60s with COVID-19, enrolled during active disease. Here the CDR3 DNA reads TGTGCCAGCAGCAGAAGCTCGAACACCGGGGAGCTGTTTTTT. Translating it yields CASSRSSNTGELFF.